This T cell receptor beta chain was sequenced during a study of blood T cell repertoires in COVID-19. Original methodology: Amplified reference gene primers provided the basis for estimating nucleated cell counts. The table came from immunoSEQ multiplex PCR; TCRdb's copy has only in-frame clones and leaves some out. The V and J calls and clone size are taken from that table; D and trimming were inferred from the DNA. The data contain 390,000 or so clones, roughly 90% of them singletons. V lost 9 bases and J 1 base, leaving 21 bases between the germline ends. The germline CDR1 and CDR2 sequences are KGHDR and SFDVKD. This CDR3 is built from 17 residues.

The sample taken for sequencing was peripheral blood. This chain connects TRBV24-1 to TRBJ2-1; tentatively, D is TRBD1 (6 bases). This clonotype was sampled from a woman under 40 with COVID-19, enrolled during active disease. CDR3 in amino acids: CATLPTIQGRSYNEQFF. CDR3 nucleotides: TGTGCCACCCTCCCCACCATACAGGGAAGGTCCTACAATGAGCAGTTCTTC.